Each of the 9 T cell receptor beta chains below was sequenced from the same sample in a study of identical twins. TCRdb fed the 5' RACE reads into MiXCR, producing one record per CDR3 protein. The profile shows fewer than 250,000 distinct CDR3 sequences, around a tenth of them singletons. The sample comprised memory (CD45RO+) T cells sorted from blood. The receptors derive from a woman aged 18-29 years in good health.

The genes are TRBV20-1 and TRBJ2-7, with 13 bases that match TRBD2. The CDR3 is 15 residues long. The germline V gene encodes CDR1 DFQATT and CDR2 SNEGSKA (reference sequence). J gave up 3 bases and V 3 bases, and 5 bases lay outside the gene matches. The DNA of the CDR3 is TGCAGTGCTAGCCTGGGGACTAGCGGGGTCTACGAGCAGTACTTC. Amino acids: CSASLGTSGVYEQYF.

There are many counts of this clonotype. The CDR3 nucleotides are TGCAGCGGGGGGGTTAACTACGAGCAGTACTTC. Residues: CSGGVNYEQYF. The V and J genes are TRBV29-1 and TRBJ2-7; the D gene is possibly TRBD2 (6 bases). V was shortened by 7 bases and J by 3 bases, with 10 bases between the two germline ends. The CDR3 covers 11 residues. Germline V CDR1 and CDR2: SQVTM, ANQGSEA.

The chain is built from TRBV20-1 and TRBJ2-3; weak D call: TRBD2 (5 bases). Trimming took 0 bases from V and 0 from J, leaving 10 bases between them. The CDR3 length is 15 residues. Germline V gene data show CDR1 as DFQATT and CDR2 as SNEGSKA (reference sequence). The CDR3 nucleotides read TGCAGTGCTAGAGATCGGGGAAGGAGCACAGATACGCAGTATTTT. Amino acid sequence: CSARDRGRSTDTQYF.

The chain recombines TRBV7-2 with TRBJ2-1; 7 nucleotides align to TRBD2. The CDR3 has 15 amino acids. The V gene end was trimmed by 2 bases and the J gene end by 0 bases; junction bases not matched to a gene: 1. CDR1 SGHTA and CDR2 FQGNSA come from the germline V gene. DNA for the CDR3: TGTGCCAGCAGCTTACGGGGGGACTCCTACAATGAGCAGTTCTTC. Its protein product is CASSLRGDSYNEQFF.

V usage is TRBV5-1 and J usage is TRBJ2-3; 8 bases map to TRBD2. The germline gives CDR1 SGHRS, CDR2 YFSETQ. This CDR3 comprises 18 residues. The J segment lost 5 bases and the V segment lost 4 bases, leaving 18 bases of the junction unmatched. The CDR3 DNA reads as TGCGCCAGCAGCCCCCCTGAACAGCGGGGGACCGCCGGAGATACGCAGTATTTT. This sequence encodes CASSPPEQRGTAGDTQYF. Combining the CDR3 with reference TRBV5-1 and TRBJ2-3 gives the whole variable domain KAGVTQTPRYLIKTRGQQVTLSCSPISGHRSVSWYQQTPGQGLQFLFEYFSETQRNKGNFPGRFSGRQFSNSRSEMNVSTLELGDSALYLCASSPPEQRGTAGDTQYFGPGTRLTVL.

This clonotype was picked up many times. The gene calls are TRBV5-1 and TRBJ2-3; possibly TRBD1 or TRBD2 for D (5 bases each). Trimming cost V 0 bases and J 7 bases, with 12 bases left between them. This CDR3 region has 14 residues. Germline CDR1 SGHRS, CDR2 YFSETQ. The CDR3 region has the DNA TGCGCCAGCAGCTTGGCGGGACGGACCTATACGCAGTATTTT. The encoded protein is CASSLAGRTYTQYF.

J is TRBJ2-3 and V is TRBV6-1, with D perhaps TRBD1 (5 bases). CDR1 and CDR2 from the germline V gene are MNHNS and SASEGT. The CDR3 runs to 12 residues. Between the trimmed V and J ends, which lost 7 bases and 0 bases, there was a span of 5 bases. CDR3 DNA: TGTGCCAGCAAGGGGAGCACAGATACGCAGTATTTT. Protein: CASKGSTDTQYF.

This clonotype was detected ten times or more. V is TRBV20-1 and J is TRBJ1-2; D remains unclear. CDR3 length: 11 residues. V was clipped by 1 base and J by 8 bases, with 8 bases between them. Germline V gene lookup returns CDR1 DFQATT and CDR2 SNEGSKA (reference sequence). As DNA, the CDR3 is TGCAGTGCTAGAGGGTCCCCCGGCTACACCTTC. It encodes CSARGSPGYTF.

This clonotype counts as medium-sized. V usage is TRBV10-3 and J usage is TRBJ2-7; TRBD1 is a possible D gene (6 bases). Germline assignment: CDR1 ENHRY and CDR2 SYGVKD. V was trimmed by 5 bases and J by 0 bases, leaving 11 bases between them. This CDR3 is 14 amino acids long. The CDR3 DNA follows: TGTGCCATCAGTCCCCGGGACATCTCCTACGAGCAGTACTTC. This encodes CAISPRDISYEQYF.